Included here is one TCR beta chain sequence, with context. Its antigen is undetermined. The data derive from a study of OX40 agonist ivuxolimab in advanced cancers. Study-level background: Across the patients, intravenous ivuxolimab was delivered every 2 weeks at 0.01 to 10 mg/kg. Dose-escalation patients had hepatocellular carcinoma, melanoma, renal cell or head and neck cancer. General observations from the study: More expanded clones were seen, on average, in CD8+ T cells than in CD4+.

Germline V gives CDR1 LNHDA, CDR2 SQIVND (reference sequence). The V end was cut by 6 bases, the J end by 7 bases, with 18 bases between. This CDR3 comprises 14 residues. Profiling relied on immunoSEQ multiplex PCR, and the TCRdb table lists in-frame clones only, not all of them. The table has about 45,000 clones, approximately 84% seen once; the top ten hold 14% to 15%. The starting material was CD4+ or CD8+ T cells sorted from blood, obtained in a trial of the OX40 agonist ivuxolimab. The rearrangement uses TRBV19 and TRBJ1-2; no clear D. The sequence derives from an adult with an advanced solid tumor such as melanoma, head and neck, liver or kidney cancer. DNA of the CDR3: TGTGCCAGTAGCGGACCGGGCGGCGGTGGTGGCTACACCTTC. This gives the protein CASSGPGGGGGYTF.